The following is a TCR beta chain sequence with its context. This CDR3 comprises 11 residues. Between the trimmed V and J ends, which lost 3 bases and 7 bases, there was a span of 7 bases. The data belong to a study of blood T cell repertoires in COVID-19. Study context: Spain, Italy and the United States supplied samples that represented acute and convalescent COVID-19. Sample material is recorded as cDNA or gDNA derived from T cells, B-cell-depleted T cells, or PBMCs.

As originally analysed: Amplifying reference gene primers gave estimates of nucleated cell counts. Sequencing used immunoSEQ multiplex PCR; TCRdb keeps in-frame clones, though not all of them. V and J calls and clone size are those listed in that table; D and trimming were worked out from the DNA. The repertoire holds approximately 240,000 clones, with roughly 84% as singletons. The chain uses TRBV12-3 or TRBV12-4 and TRBJ2-7; D not resolved. Sequenced: peripheral blood. This sequence originates from a woman in her thirties or forties with active or convalescent COVID-19. CDR3 protein: CASSFSGEQYF. CDR3 nucleotide sequence: TGTGCCAGCAGTTTTTCCGGGGAGCAGTACTTC.